This TCR beta chain emerged from a study of T cell responses to AZD1222 COVID-19 vaccine. Study-level points and caveats: Regions 160-218 and 743-854 held dominance among vaccine-associated CD4 TCRs, which spanned spike. Once two AZD1222 doses were given, Spike-specific TCR breadth and depth went up. Reports indicate that nearly half of spike-specific TCRs are directed at unmutated variant regions.

Using immunoSEQ multiplex PCR, the repertoire was profiled, and TCRdb retains in-frame clones only, with some absent. This table has 100,000 to 150,000 clones, around 90% appearing once. The CDR3 is made up of 12 amino acids. CDR1 and CDR2 (germline): MRHNA, SNTAGT. Deletions cut 6 bases from V and 8 bases from J, with 11 bases between. As regards this clone: The target antigen is unknown.

Sequencing was performed on peripheral blood, taken on day 0 of MenACWY control vaccination. The clonotype originates from an adult in good health. The chain uses TRBV6-4 and TRBJ2-1, with no clear D. CDR3 protein: CASSRPGDEQFF. The CDR3 nucleotides are TGTGCCAGCAGCCGACCTGGGGATGAGCAGTTCTTC.